This T cell receptor (beta chain) was found in a study of human thymus T cells. Germline lookup yields CDR1 SGHNT and CDR2 YENEEA. CDR3 length equals 20 residues. After removal of 1 base from V and 0 bases from J, the junction contained 11 bases not matched to a gene. Thymic tissue was derived from resections collected during corrective heart surgery. Measured with immunoSEQ multiplex PCR; TCRdb has only the in-frame clones, and not every one. Among about 78,000 clones, approximately 97% were seen once, and the ten largest hold approximately 0.03%. The specimen was thymus tissue. The rearrangement links TRBV11-3 to TRBJ2-4, with 11 bases fitting TRBD1. The TCR originated in a boy under two years old with a congenital heart defect but otherwise immunologically healthy. CDR3 bases: TGTGCCAGCAGCTTAGGTTTGGGACAGGGGGTCGGTGGAGCCAAAAACATTCAGTACTTC. Translated: CASSLGLGQGVGGAKNIQYF.